This TCR beta chain originates from a study of blood T cell repertoires in COVID-19. Overall study context: Specimens from acute and convalescent COVID-19 originated in the United States, Italy and Spain. Sources were T cells, B-cell-depleted T cells, or PBMCs; the material itself was cDNA or gDNA.

The CDR3 consists of 12 residues. CDR1 and CDR2 from the germline V gene are MNHEY and SVGAGI. The germline V and J ends were trimmed by 6 bases and 4 bases, with 9 bases remaining between them. Original analysis: Quantification of nucleated cells was approximated via reference gene primer amplification. Only in-frame clones appear in the TCRdb table, and some are missing; sequencing was by immunoSEQ multiplex PCR. V, J and clone size were drawn from that table, and D and trimming were deduced from the DNA. Of about 88,000 clones in the sample, over 90% were seen once. The sequenced sample consisted of peripheral blood. This clonotype originated in a man in his sixties with acute or convalescent COVID-19. The chain employs TRBV6-5 and TRBJ2-5, with a tentative D call TRBD1 (5 bases). The CDR3 nucleotides read TGTGCCAGCAGCCCAGGGTCAGAGACCCAGTACTTC. This sequence encodes CASSPGSETQYF.